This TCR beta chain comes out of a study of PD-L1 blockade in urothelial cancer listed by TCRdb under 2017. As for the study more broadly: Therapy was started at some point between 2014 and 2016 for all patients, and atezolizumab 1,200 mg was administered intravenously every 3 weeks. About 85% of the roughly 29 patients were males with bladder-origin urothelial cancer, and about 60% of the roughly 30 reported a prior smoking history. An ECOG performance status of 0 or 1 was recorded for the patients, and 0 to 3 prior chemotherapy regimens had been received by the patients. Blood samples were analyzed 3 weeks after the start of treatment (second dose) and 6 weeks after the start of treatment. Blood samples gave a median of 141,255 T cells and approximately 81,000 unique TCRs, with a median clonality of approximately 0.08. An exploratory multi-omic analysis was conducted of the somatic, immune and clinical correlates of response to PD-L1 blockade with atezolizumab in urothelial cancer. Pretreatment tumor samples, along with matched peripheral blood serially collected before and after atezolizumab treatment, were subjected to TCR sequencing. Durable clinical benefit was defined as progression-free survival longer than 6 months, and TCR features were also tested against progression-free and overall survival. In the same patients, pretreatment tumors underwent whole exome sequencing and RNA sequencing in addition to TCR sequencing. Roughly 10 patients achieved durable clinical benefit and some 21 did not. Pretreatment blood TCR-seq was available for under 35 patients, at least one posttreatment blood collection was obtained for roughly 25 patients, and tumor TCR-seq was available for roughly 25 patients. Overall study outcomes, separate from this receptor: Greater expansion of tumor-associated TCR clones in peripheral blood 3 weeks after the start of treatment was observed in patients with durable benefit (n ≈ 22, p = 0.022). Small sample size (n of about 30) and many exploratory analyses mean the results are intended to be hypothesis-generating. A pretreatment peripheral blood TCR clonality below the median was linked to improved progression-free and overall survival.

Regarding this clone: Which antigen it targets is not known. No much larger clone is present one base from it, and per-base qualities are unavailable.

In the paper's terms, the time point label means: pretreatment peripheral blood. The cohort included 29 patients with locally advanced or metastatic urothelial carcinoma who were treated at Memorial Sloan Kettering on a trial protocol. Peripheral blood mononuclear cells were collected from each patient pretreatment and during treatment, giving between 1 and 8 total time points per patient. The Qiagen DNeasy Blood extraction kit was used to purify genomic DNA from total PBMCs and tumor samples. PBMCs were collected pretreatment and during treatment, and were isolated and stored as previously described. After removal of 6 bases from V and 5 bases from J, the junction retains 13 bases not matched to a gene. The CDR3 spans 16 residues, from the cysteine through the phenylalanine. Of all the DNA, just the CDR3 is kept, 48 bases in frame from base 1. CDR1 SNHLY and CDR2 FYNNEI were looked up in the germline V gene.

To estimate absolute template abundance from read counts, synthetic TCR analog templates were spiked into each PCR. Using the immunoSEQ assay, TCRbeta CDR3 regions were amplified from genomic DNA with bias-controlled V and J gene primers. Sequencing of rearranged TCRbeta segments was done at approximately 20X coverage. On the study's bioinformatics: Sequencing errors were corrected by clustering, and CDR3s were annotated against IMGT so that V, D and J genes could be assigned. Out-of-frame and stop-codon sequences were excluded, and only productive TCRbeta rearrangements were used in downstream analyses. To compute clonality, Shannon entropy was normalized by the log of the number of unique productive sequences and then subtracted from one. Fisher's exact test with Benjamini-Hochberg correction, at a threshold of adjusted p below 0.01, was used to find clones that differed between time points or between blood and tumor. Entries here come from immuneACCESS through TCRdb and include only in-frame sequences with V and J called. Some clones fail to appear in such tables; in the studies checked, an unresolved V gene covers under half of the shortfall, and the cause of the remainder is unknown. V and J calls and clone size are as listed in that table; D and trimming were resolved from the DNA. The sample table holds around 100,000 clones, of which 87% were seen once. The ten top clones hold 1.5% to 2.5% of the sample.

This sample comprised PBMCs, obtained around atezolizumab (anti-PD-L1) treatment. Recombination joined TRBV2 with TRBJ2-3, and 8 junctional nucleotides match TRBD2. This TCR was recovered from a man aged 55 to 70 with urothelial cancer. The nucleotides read TGTGCCAGCAGCAAGGCCCGGGGGGGCCGTGGAGATACGCAGTATTTT. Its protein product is CASSKARGGRGDTQYF.